This T cell receptor (beta chain) was retrieved from a study of type 1 and type 2 diabetes patients. The overall study: Sequencing for the whole study yielded 18,976,912 paired-end reads. The study's findings and limits: In type 2 diabetes, highly-expanded CD4+ clones took a median roughly 3.9% of reads.

The PCR template was genomic DNA. The TCR beta CDR3 region was amplified using 30 forward and 13 reverse primers. TCRdb re-called the multiplex PCR reads through MiXCR, storing one row per CDR3 protein. The profile covers 250,000 or so distinct CDR3 sequences, with 40% to 50% appearing a single time and approximately 13% taken by the ten largest. About this clonotype: Its antigen is still unknown.

Donors had no other autoimmune disease or infection in four weeks. The CDR3 has 15 residues. Germline loops: CDR1 MNHEY, CDR2 SMNVEV (reference sequence). V lost 1 base, J lost 0 bases, and 9 bases lay in between. The V gene is TRBV27, the J gene TRBJ1-1; D is uncertain. The origin of this receptor is a young man with type 2 diabetes. The sample taken for sequencing was peripheral blood mononuclear cells (PBMCs). CDR3 DNA: TGTGCCAGCAGTTTATTCGCAGAGATGAACACTGAAGCTTTCTTT. This sequence encodes CASSLFAEMNTEAFF.